The rows below give T cell receptor beta chains drawn from one sample of a study of T cell repertoires in cytomegalovirus infection. TCRdb re-derived calls from the reads in MiXCR, one entry per CDR3 protein. The table lists 750,000 to 950,000 distinct CDR3 sequences, under 35% of them singletons. These TCRs' antigens remain unknown. Sample: cultured CD8+ T cells from PBMCs, taken from culture after CMV antigen stimulation. The source of these receptors is a human donor in good health (CMV status not recorded). Some clones in this sample may be carry-over from other donors' samples. Each CDR3 is given with its conserved first and last residue. The D gene is left open where the match is weak. Size is stated for part of the rows, as once, few or many counts, or as a class when the clone is expanded.

TRBD2 | TRBJ2-5 | TRBV7-7 | many | TGTGCTAGCAGCTTACGGAGTAGCGGGGGGTCCCAAGAGACCCAGTACTTC | CASSLRSSGGSQETQYF
TRBD1 | TRBJ2-3 | TRBV10-3 | NA | TGTGCCATCAGGACGGCGTTGGCAGGGGGCCCAGATACGCAGTATTTT | CAIRTALAGGPDTQYF
NA | TRBJ1-2 | TRBV12-3/TRBV12-4 | NA | TGTGCCAGCAGTCCAGGGCCGGTTAACTATGGCTACACCTTC | CASSPGPVNYGYTF
TRBD2 | TRBJ2-5 | TRBV6-8 | NA | TGTGCCAGCAGTTACTCTCGGGGGGACGGAGAGACCCAGTACTTC | CASSYSRGDGETQYF
NA | TRBJ1-5 | TRBV7-6 | many | TGTGCCAGCAGCTTAGCGCCTAGGTTTTTTGCCAATCAGCCCCAGCATTTT | CASSLAPRFFANQPQHF
TRBD1 | TRBJ1-2 | TRBV2 | NA | TGTGCCAGCAGGCCCAGGACAGGCCCTCCTAACTATGGCTACACCTTC | CASRPRTGPPNYGYTF
TRBD2 | TRBJ2-3 | TRBV7-2 | many | TGTGCCAGCAGAACGTCGGGGGGGGCCCCAGATACGCAGTATTTT | CASRTSGGAPDTQYF
NA | TRBJ2-4 | TRBV7-4 | few | TGTGCCAGCAGCTTAAAAGGGAAAGGCAAAAACATTCAGTACTTC | CASSLKGKGKNIQYF
TRBD1 | TRBJ2-2 | TRBV5-1 | NA | TGCGCCAGCAGCACCGGGACAGGGGCAGACACCGGGGAGCTGTTTTTT | CASSTGTGADTGELFF
NA | TRBJ1-2 | TRBV7-9 | NA | TGTGCCAGCAGCTCCAGTTCAAGGGGAGGTAGCTATGGCTACACCTTC | CASSSSSRGGSYGYTF
NA | TRBJ2-7 | TRBV27 | NA | TGTGCCAGCAGTTTAGGGTTTATGCAGTACTTC | CASSLGFMQYF
NA | TRBJ1-2 | TRBV15 | NA | TGTGCCACCAGCAGGCGTACAATAGGGGTTGGCTATGGCTACACCTTC | CATSRRTIGVGYGYTF
NA | TRBJ2-5 | TRBV10-3 | few | TGTGCCATCAGTGATTGGAAGCACCTAAACCAAGAGACCCAGTACTTC | CAISDWKHLNQETQYF
NA | TRBJ2-1 | TRBV19 | NA | TGTGCCAGTAGTGATGAGCCTTACCCCCATTTGGAGCAGTTCTTC | CASSDEPYPHLEQFF
NA | TRBJ1-1 | TRBV14 | NA | TGTGCCAGCAGCCAAGATGTAAGGGGCTATATTGGTGCTTTCTTT | CASSQDVRGYIGAFF
TRBD1 | TRBJ2-1 | TRBV7-4 | many | TGTGCCAGCAGTCCCGCGGCCAGGGGGACCCGCCTGGTAGTGAAGCAGTTCTTC | CASSPAARGTRLVVKQFF
TRBD2 | TRBJ2-3 | TRBV20-1 | few | TGCAGTGCTAGAGCGGCGGGGGAGAACACAGATACGCAGTATTTT | CSARAAGENTDTQYF
NA | TRBJ1-5 | TRBV27 | many | TGTGCCAGCAGTGCCGCGGGTCAGCCCCAGCATTTT | CASSAAGQPQHF
TRBD1 | TRBJ1-1 | TRBV19 | few | TGTGCCAGTACTAGGACAGGAGAAAGGATCACTGAAGCTTTCTTT | CASTRTGERITEAFF
NA | TRBJ1-1 | TRBV19 | few | TGTGCCAGTAGTACCTCACACCGGGACCGAGAAGACACTGAAGCTTTCTTT | CASSTSHRDREDTEAFF
NA | TRBJ1-1 | TRBV13 | few | TGTGCCAGCAGCTTAGGGCAGGGCGCGGGAGTCGGCACTGAAGCTTTCTTT | CASSLGQGAGVGTEAFF
NA | TRBJ2-5 | TRBV19 | NA | TGTGCCAGTAGTGTTGTGCTACGGGAGACCCAGTACTTC | CASSVVLRETQYF
NA | TRBJ2-1 | TRBV4-1 | NA | TGCGCCAGCAGCCAAGATCCGACGGGGGCAACTTACAATGAGCAGTTCTTC | CASSQDPTGATYNEQFF
TRBD1 | TRBJ2-1 | TRBV5-1 | few | TGCGCCAGCAGGTTCTCGGGACAGCCCAATGAGCAGTTCTTC | CASRFSGQPNEQFF
TRBD2 | TRBJ2-3 | TRBV7-2 | few | TGTGCCAGCAGCTTAGCGGGACTAGCGGGGGGGCGCGGGGAGCAGTATTTT | CASSLAGLAGGRGEQYF
NA | TRBJ2-1 | TRBV4-1 | NA | TGCGCCAGCAGCTTCAGAGCGGCAGGGATAGGAAATGAGCAGTTCTTC | CASSFRAAGIGNEQFF
NA | TRBJ1-1 | TRBV2 | NA | TGTGCCAGCAGTGAATACCAGGGGTCTGAAGCTTTCTTT | CASSEYQGSEAFF
NA | TRBJ1-5 | TRBV19 | few | TGTGCCAGTAGTATAAAAGGAGATCAGCCCCAGCATTTT | CASSIKGDQPQHF
NA | TRBJ1-1 | TRBV19 | NA | TGTGCCAGTAGTTCTCGGGACTCCCTAGAAGGGGACACTGAAGCTTTCTTT | CASSSRDSLEGDTEAFF
NA | TRBJ2-7 | TRBV4-1 | few | TGCGCCAGCAGCCGACCTGGGGGCTACGAGCAGTACTTC | CASSRPGGYEQYF
NA | TRBJ1-1 | TRBV12-3/TRBV12-4 | NA | TGTGCCAGCACCGGACCATCCGACACCACTGAAGCTTTCTTT | CASTGPSDTTEAFF
NA | TRBJ1-5 | TRBV25-1 | few | TGTGCCAGCAGTGGACCGGGGGGACACAGCAATCAGCCCCAGCATTTT | CASSGPGGHSNQPQHF
TRBD1 | TRBJ2-2 | TRBV7-8 | many | TGTGCCAGCAGCTTAGTTCCTCGGACAGGGAGATCTACGAACACCGGGGAGCTGTTTTTT | CASSLVPRTGRSTNTGELFF
NA | TRBJ1-2 | TRBV7-9 | many | TGTGCCAGTAAAGGCGAGTTAACCGTTGGCTACACCTTC | CASKGELTVGYTF
NA | TRBJ2-1 | TRBV12-3/TRBV12-4 | many | TGTGCCAGCAGCGCAGGGTTTGAGCAGTTCTTC | CASSAGFEQFF
TRBD2 | TRBJ2-5 | TRBV7-6 | NA | TGTGCCAGCAGCTTAGTGCTAGCGGGGCACCAAGAGACCCAGTACTTC | CASSLVLAGHQETQYF
NA | TRBJ2-5 | TRBV12-3/TRBV12-4 | NA | TGTGCCAGCAGTTTACTCCTAGCGTCTCAAGAGACCCAGTACTTC | CASSLLLASQETQYF
NA | TRBJ2-3 | TRBV4-1 | NA | TGCGCCAGCAGCCAAGGTCTAGGGGCAGATACGCAGTATTTT | CASSQGLGADTQYF
TRBD1 | TRBJ2-7 | TRBV19 | NA | TGTGCCAGTGCCCCCGCAGGGGGCTACGAGCAGTACTTC | CASAPAGGYEQYF
NA | TRBJ2-2 | TRBV4-1 | few | TGCGCCAGCAGACAAAACCACAGGGTTTTAGTGGCCGGGGAGCTGTTTTTT | CASRQNHRVLVAGELFF
NA | TRBJ1-2 | TRBV5-1 | NA | TGCGCCAGCAGCTTGGCCCCCGGGACACCCCATGGCTACACCTTC | CASSLAPGTPHGYTF